This entry is about one T cell receptor (beta chain). The target antigen is unknown. The entry originates in a study of blood T cells in healthy people across ages. Extracted total RNA amounted to at least 5.5 micrograms for each sample. Germline V gene data show CDR1 as SNHLY and CDR2 as FYNNEI. This CDR3 has 18 amino acids. V gave up 0 bases and J gave up 0 bases, with 14 bases separating them. It was with a sample-barcoded 5' primer and a J-beta primer mix that a second PCR of roughly 7 to 12 cycles was run. The study obtained at least 2.5 million CDR3-containing paired-end reads from every sample. TCRdb recomputed calls from the 5' RACE reads with MiXCR, one row per CDR3 protein. Of hundreds of thousands of distinct CDR3 sequences in the sample, 35% to 50% were seen once. Study outcomes and limitations: In these data, TCR beta diversity tracked strongly with naive T cell percentage. Whereas aged donors had fewer naive CD4+ cells, long-lived donors had more of them and higher diversity.

V is TRBV2 and J is TRBJ1-4; D unresolved. The sample was blood. This receptor was identified in a man older than 75 in good health. This chain's CDR3 is CASSEAHWREPTNEKLFF. DNA of the CDR3: TGTGCCAGCAGTGAAGCGCACTGGCGCGAGCCAACTAATGAAAAACTGTTTTTT.